This T cell receptor (beta chain) was identified in a study of T cells after yellow fever vaccination. Study-level information: Each low-cell-number fraction was prepared by means of SMART-Seq v4 Ultra Low Input.

A universal primer site and UMIs were added as TCR cDNA was made by 5'RACE template switching. TCRdb redid the calling of the 5' RACE reads with MiXCR, one entry per CDR3 protein. The data contain 450,000 to 600,000 distinct CDR3 sequences, approximately 16% of them singletons. Study-level results: Booster samples showed a return of most primary-vaccination clones (almost 97% CD4, 85% to 90% CD8). The study found a weaker secondary response that peaked faster, day 5 versus 15.

V lost 4 bases and J lost 5; bases outside the gene matches: 5. The germline CDR1 and CDR2 sequences are LGHNA and YNFKEQ. The CDR3 extends over 15 amino acids. This clonotype was picked up a small number of times. Its antigen is unknown. This clonotype was obtained from a man in his late teens or twenties who received the YFV17D yellow fever vaccine. V usage is TRBV4-2 and J usage is TRBJ2-1; the match to TRBD1 covers 10 bases. The source material was PBMCs, sampled roughly 5 days after the first yellow fever vaccination. CDR3 in DNA: TGTGCCAGCAGCCCTGAAGGGACAGGGGACAATGAGCAGTTCTTC. It is translated as CASSPEGTGDNEQFF.